Reported below is one T cell receptor (beta chain). Its antigen is currently unknown. TEMRA cells were FACS-enriched and CD8+ and CD4+ T cells negatively isolated. This record belongs to a study of CD8 T cells in Susac syndrome. With random hexamers, reverse transcription was performed on about 0.45 to 1 ug of RNA. One entry per CDR3 protein, called by TCRdb with MiXCR from the immunoSEQ multiplex PCR reads. The sample carries some 190,000 distinct CDR3 sequences, approximately 94% recorded once. CDR3 length equals 13 residues. The ends were cut back, 3 bases at V and 2 bases at J, with 6 bases in the middle. Whole-study results and caveats: Clonal expansion was not seen in any Susac syndrome CD4+ T cell repertoire.

The sample taken for sequencing was CD4+ T cells from PBMCs. The chain recombines TRBV12-3 or TRBV12-4 with TRBJ2-3; D is ambiguous. This receptor was obtained from a human donor with Susac syndrome. CDR3 bases: TGTGCCAGCAGTTTCCCCAACACAGATACGCAGTATTTT. Its protein product is CASSFPNTDTQYF.